The 22 T cell receptor beta chains given below trace back to one sample, sequenced in a study of T cells after yellow fever vaccination. MiXCR, applied by TCRdb to the 5' RACE reads, yields one record per CDR3 protein. The data show roughly 120,000 distinct CDR3 sequences, with 7% to 8.5% seen just once and roughly 23% held by the top ten. The specimen comprised CD8+ T cells sorted from PBMCs, sampled 45 days after the yellow fever booster vaccination. The source of these receptors is a man aged 25 to 40 who received the YFV17D yellow fever vaccine.

In its sample, this clonotype was seen many times. The chain recombines TRBV20-1 with TRBJ2-3, with D uncertain. Between the trimmed V and J ends, which lost 6 bases and 2 bases, there was a span of 12 bases. The CDR3 is made up of 13 amino acids. In germline, CDR1 is DFQATT, CDR2 SNEGSKA (reference sequence). The DNA of the CDR3 is TGCAGTGCCAGGCATGGGAACACAGATACGCAGTATTTT. This translates into CSARHGNTDTQYF.

This clonotype was counted at least ten times. The V and J genes are TRBV27 and TRBJ2-1; D is unresolved. Germline assignment: CDR1 MNHEY and CDR2 SMNVEV (reference sequence). The V and J ends lost 0 bases and 9 bases respectively, with 9 bases between them. The CDR3 extends over 13 amino acids. The DNA for the CDR3 is TGTGCCAGCAGTTTATCGGCTGTGGTTGAGCAGTTCTTC. Its translation: CASSLSAVVEQFF.

This clonotype was detected once. This may arise from a read error, as a much more abundant clone is one base away. The rearrangement links TRBV4-3 to TRBJ2-1; TRBD2 matches at 12 bases. Germline V gives CDR1 LGHNA, CDR2 YSLEER. This CDR3 spans 15 amino acids. Germline trimming cut 5 bases from V and 8 bases from J; bases unmatched to any gene: 7. CDR3 sequence (DNA): TGCGCCAGCAGCGAGTCTAGCGGGAGGGCCGATGAGCAGTTCTTC. It codes for CASSESSGRADEQFF.

This clonotype was counted a single time. The chain carries TRBV28 and TRBJ2-3; D gene uncertain. V was pared by 5 bases and J by 2 bases, with 17 bases between. CDR1 is MDHEN and CDR2 is SYDVKM in the germline V gene. This CDR3 region has 16 residues. The CDR3 region has the DNA TGTGCCAGCAGTATCCACCCACAAGAACTCACAGATACGCAGTATTTT. Translation: CASSIHPQELTDTQYF. Together with reference TRBV28 and TRBJ2-3, the CDR3 gives the full variable domain: DVKVTQSSRYLVKRTGEKVFLECVQDMDHENMFWYRQDPGLGLRLIYFSYDVKMKEKGDIPEGYSVSREKKERFSLILESASTNQTSMYLCASSIHPQELTDTQYFGPGTRLTVL.

The chain links TRBV27 to TRBJ2-7; D is perhaps TRBD2 (5 bases). The CDR3 has 13 amino acids. V was clipped by 4 bases and J by 3 bases, with 10 bases between them. Germline V CDR1 and CDR2: MNHEY, SMNVEV (reference sequence). This CDR3 reads CASSYSRDYEQYF. Here the CDR3 DNA reads TGTGCCAGCAGTTACTCCCGGGACTACGAGCAGTACTTC.

This clonotype was counted ten times or more. The chain combines TRBV28 with TRBJ1-1, with D possibly matching TRBD1 (6 bases). There are 17 residues in the CDR3. The germline V gene has CDR1 MDHEN and CDR2 SYDVKM. V was cut by 2 bases and J by 3 bases, with 19 bases left in between. CDR3 in amino acids: CASSLISAGEVDTEAFF. The CDR3 nucleotides are TGTGCCAGCAGTTTAATCTCGGCAGGGGAGGTTGACACTGAAGCTTTCTTT. Supplemented by reference TRBV28 and TRBJ1-1, the full variable domain reads DVKVTQSSRYLVKRTGEKVFLECVQDMDHENMFWYRQDPGLGLRLIYFSYDVKMKEKGDIPEGYSVSREKKERFSLILESASTNQTSMYLCASSLISAGEVDTEAFFGQGTRLTVV.

This clonotype was detected many times. The J gene is TRBJ2-1, the V gene TRBV29-1; 7 bases are a match to TRBD2. CDR1 and CDR2 from the germline V gene are SQVTM and ANQGSEA. The V segment lost 8 bases and the J segment 10 bases; nucleotides outside the gene matches: 5. This CDR3 contains 10 residues. CDR3 DNA: TGCAGCATCAGACTAGCAGAGCAGTTCTTC. As protein: CSIRLAEQFF.

This clonotype was picked up many times. V gene TRBV20-1 combines with J gene TRBJ2-3; 7 nucleotides align to TRBD1. CDR1 is DFQATT and CDR2 is SNEGSKA in the germline V gene (reference sequence). Trimming at V came to 3 bases and at J to 4 bases, leaving 4 bases not matched to a gene. This CDR3 spans 13 amino acids. Here the CDR3 reads CSASGQGADTQYF. Written as DNA, the CDR3 is TGCAGTGCTAGTGGCCAGGGGGCAGATACGCAGTATTTT.

This clonotype was detected ten times or more. The chain is built from TRBV6-2 or TRBV6-3 and TRBJ2-2; D is undetermined. The V and J ends lost 2 bases and 2 bases respectively, with 18 bases between them. Germline lookup yields CDR1 MNHEY and CDR2 SVGEGT. The CDR3 extends over 18 amino acids. The CDR3 nucleotides read TGTGCCAGCAGTTACAACCCGAAGACCGAAAGAAACACCGGGGAGCTGTTTTTT. Protein sequence: CASSYNPKTERNTGELFF.

This clonotype appeared many times. V and J are TRBV12-3 or TRBV12-4 and TRBJ2-7, with D possibly being TRBD1 (5 bases). Trimming pared 8 bases from V and 3 bases from J, leaving 26 bases between. This CDR3 comprises 17 residues. CDR3 bases: TGTGCCAGCCAGGGCAAAAAGGAAGGGCGTTTGGGCTACGAGCAGTACTTC. Amino acid sequence: CASQGKKEGRLGYEQYF.

This clonotype was counted many times. This chain connects TRBV27 to TRBJ1-5; 10 bases line up with TRBD1. This CDR3 region has 14 residues. V trimming: 6 bases; J trimming: 7 bases; junction bases outside the gene matches: 6. CDR1 MNHEY and CDR2 SMNVEV come from the germline V gene (reference sequence). The CDR3 region has the DNA TGTGCCAGCAGCGGACAGGGGGTGGGGCAGCCCCAGCATTTT. It encodes CASSGQGVGQPQHF.

This clonotype came up a few times. It may be a read error: a sequence one base away is much more abundant. The genes are TRBV27 and TRBJ1-1, with D unclear. V dropped 6 bases and J dropped 1 base, with 9 bases sitting between them. CDR3 length: 13 residues. Looked up from germline, CDR1 is MNHEY and CDR2 is SMNVEV (reference sequence). The CDR3 spells CASSIRENTEAFF. The CDR3 nucleotides are TGTGCCAGCAGCATTCGAGAGAACACTGAAGCTTTCTTT.

The table lists this clonotype with many counts. The rearrangement joins TRBV6-5 to TRBJ2-7; maybe TRBD2 (5 bases). Germline lookup yields CDR1 MNHEY and CDR2 SVGAGI. The CDR3 loop spans 12 amino acids. V was shortened by 8 bases and J by 2 bases, with 10 bases between the two germline ends. The CDR3 nucleotides are TGTGCCAGCCTCTCGGGAACCTACGAGCAGTACTTC. This translates into CASLSGTYEQYF.

This clonotype was detected ten times or more. This chain joins TRBV9 and TRBJ1-1; TRBD1 matches 7 bases. Germline assignment: CDR1 SGDLS and CDR2 YYNGEE. The CDR3 covers 14 residues. The trim removed 4 bases at V and 5 bases at J, leaving 8 bases unmatched. CDR3 residues: CASSPRGGVTEAFF. The CDR3 coding sequence is TGTGCCAGCAGCCCCCGAGGGGGCGTAACTGAAGCTTTCTTT. Filled out from reference TRBV9 and TRBJ1-1, the complete variable domain reads DSGVTQTPKHLITATGQRVTLRCSPRSGDLSVYWYQQSLDQGLQFLIQYYNGEERAKGNILERFSAQQFPDLHSELNLSSLELGDSALYFCASSPRGGVTEAFFGQGTRLTVV.

This clonotype was seen at least ten times. The genes are TRBV27 and TRBJ2-7; tentatively, D is TRBD1 (7 bases). This CDR3 has 13 amino acids. V was clipped by 4 bases and J by 2 bases, with 9 bases between them. Germline lookup yields CDR1 MNHEY and CDR2 SMNVEV (reference sequence). DNA for the CDR3: TGTGCCAGCAGTTCAGGGGGGACCTACGAGCAGTACTTC. Translated, it gives CASSSGGTYEQYF.

This clonotype has a count of ten or more. This chain connects TRBV7-3 to TRBJ2-3, with a tentative D call TRBD2 (6 bases). V was cut by 0 bases and J by 0 bases, with 13 bases left in between. Germline-derived CDR1 and CDR2 are SGHTA and FQGTGA. The CDR3 is 17 amino acids. The CDR3 protein is CASSLTTGTDSTDTQYF. DNA of the CDR3: TGTGCCAGCAGCTTAACGACCGGGACTGATAGCACAGATACGCAGTATTTT.

The chain links TRBV4-3 to TRBJ2-5, with 9 nucleotides matching TRBD2. CDR3 length: 14 amino acids. In germline, CDR1 is LGHNA, CDR2 YSLEER. Trimming took 4 bases from V and 4 from J; bases not matched to a gene: 4. CDR3 in amino acids: CASSRGTSRETQYF. The DNA of the CDR3 is TGCGCCAGCAGCCGAGGGACTAGCCGAGAGACCCAGTACTTC.

This clonotype has a count of ten or more. V is TRBV12-3 or TRBV12-4 and J is TRBJ1-1, with TRBD1 matching over 8 bases. J lost 2 bases, V lost 11 bases, and 19 bases had no gene match. The CDR3 is made up of 17 amino acids. This CDR3 is CAARANRGGDNNTEAFF. CDR3 sequence (DNA): TGTGCCGCCCGAGCGAACAGGGGGGGGGATAATAACACTGAAGCTTTCTTT.

This clonotype was seen ten or more times. The chain recombines TRBV29-1 with TRBJ2-2; TRBD2 matches at 8 bases. Germline-derived CDR1 and CDR2 are SQVTM and ANQGSEA. This CDR3 has 13 residues. V lost 6 bases and J lost 7; bases outside the gene matches: 7. Here the CDR3 reads CSVASGSSGELFF. The CDR3 nucleotides read TGCAGCGTGGCGAGCGGGAGTAGCGGGGAGCTGTTTTTT.

This clonotype was observed many times. The CDR3 loop reads CASSQERGGTQYF. DNA for the CDR3: TGCGCCAGCAGCCAAGAACGGGGCGGGACCCAGTACTTC. This chain joins TRBV4-3 and TRBJ2-5; D is tentatively TRBD1 or TRBD2 (5 bases each). The germline V and J ends were trimmed by 0 bases and 7 bases, with 9 bases remaining between them. There are 13 residues in the CDR3. Germline V gives CDR1 LGHNA, CDR2 YSLEER.

This clonotype was observed a handful of times. J is TRBJ2-7 and V is TRBV15; a weak D match, TRBD2 (5 bases). The V end lost 3 bases, the J end lost 3 bases, and 15 bases lay between the germline ends. Germline V CDR1 and CDR2: LNHNV, YYDKDF (reference sequence). This CDR3 spans 15 amino acids. CDR3 coding DNA: TGTGCCACCAGCAGGGGCCCGGACTCGTACTACGAGCAGTACTTC. It specifies CATSRGPDSYYEQYF. The full variable domain, completed using reference TRBV15 and TRBJ2-7, is DAMVIQNPRYQVTQFGKPVTLSCSQTLNHNVMYWYQQKSSQAPKLLFHYYDKDFNNEADTPDNFQSRRPNTSFCFLDIRSPGLGDTAMYLCATSRGPDSYYEQYFGPGTRLTVT.

This clonotype was counted ten times or more. The V gene is TRBV20-1, the J gene TRBJ1-5; 8 positions agree with TRBD1. The CDR3 sequence is 17 residues long. Germline loops: CDR1 DFQATT, CDR2 SNEGSKA (reference sequence). The V gene end was trimmed by 0 bases and the J gene end by 0 bases; junction bases not matched to a gene: 7. CDR3 loop: CSARDRDRMYSNQPQHF. The CDR3 DNA reads TGCAGTGCTAGAGATAGGGACAGGATGTATAGCAATCAGCCCCAGCATTTT.